This section outlines one T cell receptor (beta chain) sequence together with its context. Its target is unknown. This sample was included in a study of CD8 T cells in Susac syndrome. Reverse transcription of 0.5 to 1 ug RNA was carried out with random hexamers. By means of immunoSEQ multiplex PCR, TCR beta CDR3 spanning 54 Vbeta and 13 Jbeta underwent amplification. TCRdb re-derived calls from the immunoSEQ multiplex PCR reads in MiXCR, one entry per CDR3 protein. The data contain around 170,000 distinct CDR3 sequences, 95% to 97% of them singletons. Negative isolation yielded CD8+ and CD4+ T cells; FACS enriched TEMRA cells. With V trimmed by 2 bases and J by 9 bases, 5 bases remained unmatched. This CDR3 has 15 amino acids. Study outcomes and limitations: The relatively small number of individuals in the TCR sequencing and HLA analysis was acknowledged by the study. The authors found no clonal expansion in Susac syndrome CD4+ T cell repertoires.

Sequencing was done on a sample of CD4+ T cells from PBMCs. The TCR sequence derives from a human donor with Susac syndrome. The rearrangement uses TRBV12-3 or TRBV12-4 and TRBJ2-4; TRBD2 agrees at 12 bases. CDR3 amino acids: CASSLRTSGNIIQYF. CDR3 nucleotide sequence: TGTGCCAGCAGTTTAAGGACTAGCGGGAATATCATTCAGTACTTC.